These T cell receptor beta chains were read from a single sample in a study of identical twins. TCRdb passed the 5' RACE reads through MiXCR, listing each CDR3 protein once. The table lists about 200,000 distinct CDR3 sequences, around 6.8% of them singletons. The sample also formed part of further work on yellow fever vaccine responses in identical twins.

Material: memory (CD45RO+) T cells sorted from blood. The receptors derive from a woman under 30 in good health. The CDR3 runs from the conserved cysteine through the conserved F or W. The order of the fields is V gene, J gene, D gene, clone size, CDR3 protein, CDR3 DNA. D genes are given only for firm matches. Clone size appears in some rows only: once, few, many, or a class for an expanded clone.

>TRBV4-3|TRBJ2-2|-|-
CASSQEAAWTGELFF
TGCGCCAGCAGCCAAGAAGCAGCGTGGACCGGGGAGCTGTTTTTT
>TRBV11-3|TRBJ2-2|-|-
CASSLVRNGELFF
TGTGCCAGCAGCTTAGTTCGAAACGGGGAGCTGTTTTTT
>TRBV27|TRBJ1-1|TRBD1|-
CASRGTENTEAFF
TGTGCCAGCAGGGGGACAGAAAACACTGAAGCTTTCTTT
>TRBV3-1|TRBJ2-5|-|many
CASSQDLERQETQYF
TGTGCCAGCAGCCAAGATTTAGAGAGACAAGAGACCCAGTACTTC
>TRBV7-8|TRBJ2-5|TRBD2|few
CASSLESVGLAGARETQYF
TGTGCCAGCAGCCTAGAAAGTGTGGGACTAGCGGGAGCTCGAGAGACCCAGTACTTC
>TRBV19|TRBJ2-7|-|few
CASSNPAGYEQYF
TGTGCCAGTAGTAACCCGGCGGGCTACGAGCAGTACTTC
>TRBV11-1|TRBJ2-3|TRBD2|many
CASSAEGREWKDTQYF
TGTGCCAGCAGCGCCGAGGGGCGGGAGTGGAAAGATACGCAGTATTTT
>TRBV20-1|TRBJ1-4|-|many
CSVRTVEKLFF
TGCAGTGTACGGACGGTTGAAAAACTGTTTTTT
>TRBV7-6|TRBJ2-1|TRBD2|-
CASSTRTSGSYSF
TGTGCCAGCAGCACCCGGACTAGCGGGAGCTATTCCTTC
>TRBV5-1|TRBJ2-1|-|many
CASSLMPDSSYNEQFF
TGCGCCAGCAGCTTAATGCCGGATAGCTCCTACAATGAGCAGTTCTTC
>TRBV19|TRBJ2-3|-|-
CASKNGERSTDTQYF
TGTGCCAGTAAAAACGGGGAACGTAGCACAGATACGCAGTATTTT
>TRBV28|TRBJ2-1|-|-
CASSQGGPYNEQFF
TGTGCCAGCTCGCAGGGTGGACCCTACAATGAGCAGTTCTTC
>TRBV5-3|TRBJ2-7|TRBD2|-
CARGPGISGRLDEQYF
TGTGCCAGGGGCCCCGGGATTAGCGGGAGGCTCGACGAGCAGTACTTC
>TRBV4-2|TRBJ2-7|-|-
CASSQDPPPGPRSYEQYF
TGTGCCAGCAGCCAAGACCCCCCACCGGGCCCTCGCTCCTACGAGCAGTACTTC
>TRBV4-2|TRBJ1-5|-|-
CASSQELGPQPQHF
TGTGCCAGCAGCCAAGAACTCGGTCCTCAGCCCCAGCATTTT
>TRBV7-8|TRBJ1-5|-|few
CASSLANGGVQNNQPQHF
TGTGCCAGCAGCTTAGCGAATGGGGGAGTCCAGAACAATCAGCCCCAGCATTTT
>TRBV9|TRBJ2-3|TRBD2|many
CASSTGGSGGFTDTQYF
TGTGCCAGCAGCACGGGAGGCAGCGGGGGGTTCACAGATACGCAGTATTTT
>TRBV29-1|TRBJ1-2|-|many
CSVDKGVTYGYTF
TGCAGCGTTGATAAGGGGGTCACCTATGGCTACACCTTC
>TRBV2|TRBJ2-3|-|-
CASNRQRRGTDTQYF
TGTGCCAGCAACCGACAGCGACGGGGCACAGATACGCAGTATTTT
>TRBV5-1|TRBJ2-3|TRBD1|many
CASSWFAGGADTQYF
TGCGCCAGCAGCTGGTTTGCAGGGGGAGCAGATACGCAGTATTTT
>TRBV4-2|TRBJ1-2|-|-
CASSQDWAGDNGYTF
TGTGCCAGCAGCCAAGATTGGGCAGGGGATAACGGCTACACCTTC
>TRBV20-1|TRBJ2-1|TRBD2|-
CSAQILAGANEQFF
TGCAGTGCCCAGATACTAGCGGGAGCCAATGAGCAGTTCTTC
>TRBV6-2/TRBV6-3|TRBJ1-1|-|-
CASSFGNTEAFF
TGTGCCAGCAGTTTTGGAAACACTGAAGCTTTCTTT
>TRBV12-3/TRBV12-4|TRBJ2-5|-|many
CASSPNLGFRETQYF
TGTGCCAGCAGCCCAAATCTAGGATTTCGGGAGACCCAGTACTTC
>TRBV25-1|TRBJ1-1|TRBD1|many
CASTRGAVTEAFF
TGTGCCAGTACCAGGGGGGCGGTTACTGAAGCTTTCTTT
>TRBV12-3/TRBV12-4|TRBJ1-5|TRBD1|many
CASSTGDQPQHF
TGTGCCAGCAGTACAGGGGATCAGCCCCAGCATTTT
>TRBV4-3|TRBJ2-7|-|-
CASSQEEGLHYEQYF
TGCGCCAGCAGCCAAGAGGAGGGACTCCACTACGAGCAGTACTTC
>TRBV24-1|TRBJ1-2|TRBD1|few
CATSDSAVAGTGYGYTF
TGTGCCACCAGTGATTCCGCCGTAGCGGGGACAGGATATGGCTACACCTTC
>TRBV15|TRBJ2-1|TRBD2|many
CATSRDAWRGGLNEQFF
TGTGCCACCAGCAGAGACGCATGGCGGGGGGGCCTGAATGAGCAGTTCTTC
>TRBV2|TRBJ2-1|TRBD1|-
CATDRSGTGVNNEQFF
TGTGCCACCGATAGATCCGGGACAGGGGTTAACAATGAGCAGTTCTTC
>TRBV11-2|TRBJ2-3|-|many
CASSYDREDTQYF
TGTGCCAGCAGCTACGATAGGGAAGATACGCAGTATTTT
>TRBV12-5|TRBJ2-3|TRBD2|few
CASGTGTSGGGDTQYF
TGTGCTAGTGGCACGGGGACTAGCGGGGGGGGAGATACGCAGTATTTT
>TRBV30|TRBJ2-3|-|-
CAWGLAGTDTQYF
TGTGCCTGGGGTCTAGCCGGCACAGATACGCAGTATTTT
>TRBV6-1|TRBJ2-1|TRBD2|few
CASSEGVAGVWEQFF
TGTGCCAGCAGTGAAGGGGTAGCGGGAGTCTGGGAGCAGTTCTTC
>TRBV20-1|TRBJ2-5|-|many
CSAPEVVGETQYF
TGCAGTGCTCCAGAGGTGGTTGGAGAGACCCAGTACTTC
>TRBV2|TRBJ2-3|TRBD2|many
CASNSLAGGGDTQYF
TGTGCCAGCAACTCCCTAGCGGGGGGGGGAGATACGCAGTATTTT
>TRBV10-3|TRBJ1-5|TRBD1|many
CAIASDRLGQGNQPQHF
TGTGCCATCGCATCCGACCGACTCGGACAGGGCAATCAGCCCCAGCATTTT
>TRBV7-3|TRBJ2-1|TRBD1|many
CASSKDRGKYNEQFF
TGTGCCAGCAGCAAGGACAGGGGGAAATACAATGAGCAGTTCTTC
>TRBV7-9|TRBJ2-1|TRBD2|few
CASSLGRGGRFSDEQFF
TGTGCCAGCAGCTTAGGGCGGGGGGGCAGGTTCAGCGATGAGCAGTTCTTC
>TRBV9|TRBJ2-1|-|-
CASSAPTGSSYNEQFF
TGTGCCAGCAGCGCACCTACAGGGAGCTCCTACAATGAGCAGTTCTTC
>TRBV6-2/TRBV6-3|TRBJ1-1|-|many
CASSYSENTEAFF
TGTGCCAGCAGTTACTCGGAGAACACTGAAGCTTTCTTT
>TRBV2|TRBJ1-1|TRBD1|-
CASIYQGGNTEAFF
TGTGCCAGCATCTACCAGGGGGGGAACACTGAAGCTTTCTTT
>TRBV15|TRBJ2-3|TRBD2|many
CATSRPLGTSGDYHTDTQYF
TGTGCCACCAGCAGACCCTTAGGGACTAGCGGGGATTACCACACAGATACGCAGTATTTT
>TRBV10-1|TRBJ2-1|-|-
CASSLRDSSKEQFF
TGCGCCAGCAGTCTTCGGGATTCATCAAAAGAGCAGTTCTTC
>TRBV5-4|TRBJ2-1|-|-
CASSLPGMSSYNEQFF
TGTGCCAGCAGCTTGCCCGGGATGAGCTCCTACAATGAGCAGTTCTTC
>TRBV24-1|TRBJ2-1|TRBD1|-
CATRQGAYNEQFF
TGTGCCACCAGACAGGGGGCCTACAATGAGCAGTTCTTC
>TRBV7-2|TRBJ1-1|-|-
CASSLKRNTEAFF
TGTGCCAGCAGCTTAAAAAGGAACACTGAAGCTTTCTTT
>TRBV7-9|TRBJ2-7|-|-
CASSLVEKTVFCEQYF
TGTGCCAGCAGCTTGGTGGAAAAGACGGTGTTTTGCGAGCAGTACTTC